These 24 T cell receptor beta chains share one sample of origin, sequenced in a study of shared clonotypes between healthy human individuals. Repertoires were generated with immunoSEQ multiplex PCR, while TCRdb's copy carries only in-frame clones and drops some. The data show approximately 2.5 million clones, 80% to 95% seen once. The specimen was naive CD4+ T cells from PBMCs. Subset in this sample: CD45RA+ positively selected. All receptors derive from a man younger than 30 in good health. Some clones in this sample may be carry-over from other donors' samples.

The chain joins TRBV6-7 to TRBJ2-7, with 7 bases identical to TRBD2. TRBV6-7 belongs to the ORF category, with a function that is uncertain. CDR3 length: 17 residues. The trim removed 1 base at V and 5 bases at J, leaving 14 bases unmatched. Here the CDR3 reads CASSYFRLAPVRDEQYF. The CDR3 DNA follows: TGTGCCAGCAGTTACTTTAGACTAGCCCCAGTTCGGGACGAGCAGTACTTC.

The CDR3 sequence: CASSPAAGQVATNEKLFF. Here the CDR3 DNA reads TGTGCCAGCTCACCAGCCGCGGGACAGGTAGCAACTAATGAAAAACTGTTTTTT. The chain recombines TRBV18 with TRBJ1-4, with TRBD1 matching 8 bases. Germline V gene data show CDR1 as KGHSH and CDR2 as LQKENI. Unmatched junction bases numbered 8, after V lost 2 bases and J lost 0 bases. The CDR3 is 18 residues long.

V is TRBV29-1 and J is TRBJ1-1, with D possibly being TRBD1 (5 bases). V lost 4 bases and J 6 bases, leaving 18 bases between the germline ends. CDR1 and CDR2 (germline): SQVTM, ANQGSEA. This CDR3 is 14 amino acids long. CDR3 nucleotide sequence: TGCAGCGTTGTCAGGGACGGTAGTGGGGCTGAAGCTTTCTTT. It codes for CSVVRDGSGAEAFF.

The chain carries TRBV19 and TRBJ2-7; 9 bases map to TRBD1. Germline-derived CDR1 and CDR2 are LNHDA and SQIVND (reference sequence). Germline trimming cut 6 bases from V and 6 bases from J; bases unmatched to any gene: 9. The CDR3 loop spans 14 amino acids. The CDR3 reads CASRAGQGLSEQYF. The CDR3, as DNA: TGTGCCAGTAGAGCGGGACAGGGTCTGAGCGAGCAGTACTTC. The entire variable domain, with the rest obtained from reference TRBV19 and TRBJ2-7, is as follows: DGGITQSPKYLFRKEGQNVTLSCEQNLNHDAMYWYRQDPGQGLRLIYYSQIVNDFQKGDIAEGYSVSREKKESFPLTVTSAQKNPTAFYLCASRAGQGLSEQYFGPGTRLTVT.

The V and J genes are TRBV28 and TRBJ2-3, with D tentatively TRBD2 (6 bases). Germline V lookup: CDR1 MDHEN, CDR2 SYDVKM. Deletions cut 6 bases from V and 5 bases from J, with 6 bases between. The CDR3 loop spans 11 amino acids. The CDR3 bases are TGTGCCAGCAGGGGGGGAGATACGCAGTATTTT. Translation gives CASRGGDTQYF.

The V call is TRBV28, the J call TRBJ1-1, with D maybe TRBD1 (6 bases). CDR3 length: 12 amino acids. Germline loops: CDR1 MDHEN, CDR2 SYDVKM. The CDR3 coding sequence is TGTGCAGGGGGGGAGCTGAACACTGAAGCTTTCTTT. It encodes CAGGELNTEAFF.

J is TRBJ2-7 and V is TRBV19; D is possibly TRBD2 (6 bases). The germline CDR1 and CDR2 sequences are LNHDA and SQIVND (reference sequence). V was pared by 5 bases and J by 5 bases, with 16 bases between. This CDR3 has 14 residues. The DNA of the CDR3 is TGTGCCAGTAGTGTCCCGGGACGGACTAACGAGCAGTACTTC. This sequence encodes CASSVPGRTNEQYF.

The J gene is TRBJ2-2, the V gene TRBV5-1, with 7 bases matching TRBD1. Germline assignment: CDR1 SGHRS and CDR2 YFSETQ. With V trimmed by 4 bases and J by 5 bases, 8 bases remained unmatched. The CDR3 contains 15 residues. CDR3: CASSADRVGTGELFF. DNA for the CDR3: TGCGCCAGCAGCGCCGACAGGGTGGGGACCGGGGAGCTGTTTTTT.

The chain is built from TRBV27 and TRBJ2-7; 8 bases agree with TRBD2. Germline-derived CDR1 and CDR2 are MNHEY and SMNVEV (reference sequence). The CDR3 consists of 14 residues. Germline trimming cut 8 bases from V and 6 bases from J; bases unmatched to any gene: 12. The CDR3 bases are TGTGCCAGCTGTATGGGCGGGAGGAGTTGCGAGCAGTACTTC. The encoded protein is CASCMGGRSCEQYF.

This clone was counted only a few times. The V and J genes are TRBV6-5 and TRBJ1-4, with D perhaps matching TRBD1 (6 bases). Germline CDR1 MNHEY, CDR2 SVGAGI. The V gene lost 0 bases and the J gene lost 8 bases, with 13 bases spanning the gap. This CDR3 spans 15 amino acids. DNA for the CDR3: TGTGCCAGCAGTTACTCGACAGGCCCTTGGGAAAAACTGTTTTTT. Residues: CASSYSTGPWEKLFF.

The V gene is TRBV19, the J gene TRBJ1-5; TRBD1 is a possible D gene (5 bases). Trimming took off 0 bases at V and 0 bases at J, with 15 bases between the two ends. Germline loops: CDR1 LNHDA, CDR2 SQIVND (reference sequence). The CDR3 extends over 18 amino acids. The CDR3 DNA is TGTGCCAGTAGTATAGATTGGGCCAGGGAATATAGCAATCAGCCCCAGCATTTT. Amino acid sequence: CASSIDWAREYSNQPQHF.

The rearrangement uses TRBV5-1 and TRBJ2-5; 10 nucleotides agree with TRBD1. CDR3 length equals 15 residues. V trimming: 2 bases; J trimming: 5 bases; junction bases outside the gene matches: 6. Germline CDR1 reads SGHRS; CDR2 reads YFSETQ. The CDR3 nucleotides read TGCGCCAGCAGCTTCGGGACAGGGGATTCGGAGACCCAGTACTTC. This gives the protein CASSFGTGDSETQYF.

CDR3 sequence reads: CASSEDRTGNTIYF. CDR3 coding DNA: TGTGCCAGCAGTGAAGACAGGACTGGAAACACCATATATTTT. V and J are TRBV6-1 and TRBJ1-3, with D perhaps TRBD1 (5 bases). The germline V and J ends were trimmed by 1 base and 2 bases, with 6 bases remaining between them. The CDR3 has 14 amino acids. Looked up from germline, CDR1 is MNHNS and CDR2 is SASEGT.

The chain employs TRBV4-1 and TRBJ1-5; D remains ambiguous. The V gene's germline CDR1 is MGHRA and CDR2 YSYEKL. V was clipped by 1 base and J by 6 bases, with 13 bases between them. CDR3 length: 15 residues. The DNA of the CDR3 is TGCGCCAGCAGCCAAGTGTTGGTGGGCCCTCAGCCCCAGCATTTT. It specifies CASSQVLVGPQPQHF.

The chain links TRBV19 to TRBJ2-1; D is tentatively TRBD1 or TRBD2 (5 bases each). Per the germline V gene, CDR1 is LNHDA and CDR2 is SQIVND (reference sequence). The CDR3 sequence is 14 residues long. The V end was cut by 11 bases, the J end by 14 bases, with 28 bases between. For the CDR3, the DNA is TGTGCCGGACTGACCCCGCTCCCGGGGCTGAAGGAGTTCTTC. It encodes CAGLTPLPGLKEFF.

This chain uses TRBV5-1 with TRBJ1-3; TRBD1 matches at 7 bases. CDR3 size: 16 residues. CDR1 and CDR2 from the germline V gene are SGHRS and YFSETQ. Germline trimming cut 4 bases from V and 1 base from J; bases unmatched to any gene: 8. CDR3 nucleotides: TGCGCCAGCAGCATGCCTGAACAGGGGTCTGGAAACACCATATATTTT. It translates to CASSMPEQGSGNTIYF.

V and J are TRBV7-6 and TRBJ2-7, with a possible D match to TRBD1 (5 bases). There are 14 residues in the CDR3. The germline V gene encodes CDR1 SGHVS and CDR2 FNYEAQ. V was cut by 1 base and J by 4 bases, with 11 bases left in between. DNA for the CDR3: TGTGCCAGCAGCTTAGTCATTCAGGGATACGAGCAGTACTTC. This codes for CASSLVIQGYEQYF.

On this clone itself: This sample also contains other DNA sequences that code for the same CDR3. The CDR3 sequence: CASSETGGNTEAFF. The CDR3 DNA sequence: TGTGCCAGCAGTGAAACAGGGGGGAACACTGAAGCTTTCTTT. The rearrangement joins TRBV2 to TRBJ1-1; 8 positions agree with TRBD1. This CDR3 has 14 amino acids. V was clipped by 2 bases and J by 1 base; unmatched bases: 0. Germline V gene lookup returns CDR1 SNHLY and CDR2 FYNNEI.

V is TRBV5-1 and J is TRBJ2-3; 8 bases align to TRBD1. CDR1 SGHRS and CDR2 YFSETQ come from the germline V gene. The length of the CDR3 is 15 residues. The junction had 8 bases not matched to a gene; V was cut back by 4 bases and J by 4 bases. The CDR3 reads CASSPGQGSADTQYF. The CDR3 DNA follows: TGCGCCAGCAGCCCTGGACAGGGTTCGGCAGATACGCAGTATTTT.

The chain is built from TRBV18 and TRBJ2-5, with D possibly called TRBD1 or TRBD2 (5 bases each). The CDR3 sequence is 15 residues long. The V end lost 6 bases, the J end lost 4 bases, and 18 bases lay between the germline ends. The germline V gene encodes CDR1 KGHSH and CDR2 LQKENI. CDR3 in amino acids: CASSLRGVVGETQYF. In nucleotides, the CDR3 is TGTGCCAGCTCCCTTCGAGGGGTTGTCGGAGAGACCCAGTACTTC.

The rearrangement links TRBV30 to TRBJ2-1; 7 bases agree with TRBD2. CDR3 length: 14 residues. Trimming removed 3 bases from V and 7 bases from J; junction bases left unmatched: 9. Germline CDR1 and CDR2: GTSNPN and SVGIG (reference sequence). CDR3 nucleotide sequence: TGTGCCTGGAGGGGTGGGAGGGCCATGAATGAGCAGTTCTTC. This sequence encodes CAWRGGRAMNEQFF.

J is TRBJ2-5 and V is TRBV14, with D possibly TRBD2 on 6 matching bases. Germline V gene data show CDR1 as SGHDN and CDR2 as FVKESK. Trimming left V 6 bases short and J 5 bases short, with 19 bases between. The CDR3 has 15 residues. CDR3 DNA: TGTGCCAGCAGGCCTACGGGACTCCCGGGGGAGACCCAGTACTTC. Protein product: CASRPTGLPGETQYF.

This chain uses TRBV9 with TRBJ2-3; 10 bases match TRBD2. Germline assignment: CDR1 SGDLS and CDR2 YYNGEE. This CDR3 contains 15 residues. Trimming at V came to 5 bases and at J to 6 bases, leaving 9 bases not matched to a gene. The CDR3 region has the DNA TGTGCCAGCAGTCAATCTAGCGGGAGTATGGATACGCAGTATTTT. Its translation is CASSQSSGSMDTQYF.

The V and J genes are TRBV29-1 and TRBJ1-2; D gene ambiguous. This CDR3 contains 14 residues. V was shortened by 0 bases and J by 2 bases, with 10 bases between the two germline ends. Per the germline V gene, CDR1 is SQVTM and CDR2 is ANQGSEA. CDR3 loop: CSVEDPPGNYGYTF. The CDR3 DNA reads as TGCAGCGTTGAAGATCCGCCGGGAAACTATGGCTACACCTTC. Based on the CDR3 plus reference TRBV29-1 and TRBJ1-2, the full variable domain is SAVISQKPSRDICQRGTSLTIQCQVDSQVTMMFWYRQQPGQSLTLIATANQGSEATYESGFVIDKFPISRPNLTFSTLTVSNMSPEDSSIYLCSVEDPPGNYGYTFGSGTRLTVV.